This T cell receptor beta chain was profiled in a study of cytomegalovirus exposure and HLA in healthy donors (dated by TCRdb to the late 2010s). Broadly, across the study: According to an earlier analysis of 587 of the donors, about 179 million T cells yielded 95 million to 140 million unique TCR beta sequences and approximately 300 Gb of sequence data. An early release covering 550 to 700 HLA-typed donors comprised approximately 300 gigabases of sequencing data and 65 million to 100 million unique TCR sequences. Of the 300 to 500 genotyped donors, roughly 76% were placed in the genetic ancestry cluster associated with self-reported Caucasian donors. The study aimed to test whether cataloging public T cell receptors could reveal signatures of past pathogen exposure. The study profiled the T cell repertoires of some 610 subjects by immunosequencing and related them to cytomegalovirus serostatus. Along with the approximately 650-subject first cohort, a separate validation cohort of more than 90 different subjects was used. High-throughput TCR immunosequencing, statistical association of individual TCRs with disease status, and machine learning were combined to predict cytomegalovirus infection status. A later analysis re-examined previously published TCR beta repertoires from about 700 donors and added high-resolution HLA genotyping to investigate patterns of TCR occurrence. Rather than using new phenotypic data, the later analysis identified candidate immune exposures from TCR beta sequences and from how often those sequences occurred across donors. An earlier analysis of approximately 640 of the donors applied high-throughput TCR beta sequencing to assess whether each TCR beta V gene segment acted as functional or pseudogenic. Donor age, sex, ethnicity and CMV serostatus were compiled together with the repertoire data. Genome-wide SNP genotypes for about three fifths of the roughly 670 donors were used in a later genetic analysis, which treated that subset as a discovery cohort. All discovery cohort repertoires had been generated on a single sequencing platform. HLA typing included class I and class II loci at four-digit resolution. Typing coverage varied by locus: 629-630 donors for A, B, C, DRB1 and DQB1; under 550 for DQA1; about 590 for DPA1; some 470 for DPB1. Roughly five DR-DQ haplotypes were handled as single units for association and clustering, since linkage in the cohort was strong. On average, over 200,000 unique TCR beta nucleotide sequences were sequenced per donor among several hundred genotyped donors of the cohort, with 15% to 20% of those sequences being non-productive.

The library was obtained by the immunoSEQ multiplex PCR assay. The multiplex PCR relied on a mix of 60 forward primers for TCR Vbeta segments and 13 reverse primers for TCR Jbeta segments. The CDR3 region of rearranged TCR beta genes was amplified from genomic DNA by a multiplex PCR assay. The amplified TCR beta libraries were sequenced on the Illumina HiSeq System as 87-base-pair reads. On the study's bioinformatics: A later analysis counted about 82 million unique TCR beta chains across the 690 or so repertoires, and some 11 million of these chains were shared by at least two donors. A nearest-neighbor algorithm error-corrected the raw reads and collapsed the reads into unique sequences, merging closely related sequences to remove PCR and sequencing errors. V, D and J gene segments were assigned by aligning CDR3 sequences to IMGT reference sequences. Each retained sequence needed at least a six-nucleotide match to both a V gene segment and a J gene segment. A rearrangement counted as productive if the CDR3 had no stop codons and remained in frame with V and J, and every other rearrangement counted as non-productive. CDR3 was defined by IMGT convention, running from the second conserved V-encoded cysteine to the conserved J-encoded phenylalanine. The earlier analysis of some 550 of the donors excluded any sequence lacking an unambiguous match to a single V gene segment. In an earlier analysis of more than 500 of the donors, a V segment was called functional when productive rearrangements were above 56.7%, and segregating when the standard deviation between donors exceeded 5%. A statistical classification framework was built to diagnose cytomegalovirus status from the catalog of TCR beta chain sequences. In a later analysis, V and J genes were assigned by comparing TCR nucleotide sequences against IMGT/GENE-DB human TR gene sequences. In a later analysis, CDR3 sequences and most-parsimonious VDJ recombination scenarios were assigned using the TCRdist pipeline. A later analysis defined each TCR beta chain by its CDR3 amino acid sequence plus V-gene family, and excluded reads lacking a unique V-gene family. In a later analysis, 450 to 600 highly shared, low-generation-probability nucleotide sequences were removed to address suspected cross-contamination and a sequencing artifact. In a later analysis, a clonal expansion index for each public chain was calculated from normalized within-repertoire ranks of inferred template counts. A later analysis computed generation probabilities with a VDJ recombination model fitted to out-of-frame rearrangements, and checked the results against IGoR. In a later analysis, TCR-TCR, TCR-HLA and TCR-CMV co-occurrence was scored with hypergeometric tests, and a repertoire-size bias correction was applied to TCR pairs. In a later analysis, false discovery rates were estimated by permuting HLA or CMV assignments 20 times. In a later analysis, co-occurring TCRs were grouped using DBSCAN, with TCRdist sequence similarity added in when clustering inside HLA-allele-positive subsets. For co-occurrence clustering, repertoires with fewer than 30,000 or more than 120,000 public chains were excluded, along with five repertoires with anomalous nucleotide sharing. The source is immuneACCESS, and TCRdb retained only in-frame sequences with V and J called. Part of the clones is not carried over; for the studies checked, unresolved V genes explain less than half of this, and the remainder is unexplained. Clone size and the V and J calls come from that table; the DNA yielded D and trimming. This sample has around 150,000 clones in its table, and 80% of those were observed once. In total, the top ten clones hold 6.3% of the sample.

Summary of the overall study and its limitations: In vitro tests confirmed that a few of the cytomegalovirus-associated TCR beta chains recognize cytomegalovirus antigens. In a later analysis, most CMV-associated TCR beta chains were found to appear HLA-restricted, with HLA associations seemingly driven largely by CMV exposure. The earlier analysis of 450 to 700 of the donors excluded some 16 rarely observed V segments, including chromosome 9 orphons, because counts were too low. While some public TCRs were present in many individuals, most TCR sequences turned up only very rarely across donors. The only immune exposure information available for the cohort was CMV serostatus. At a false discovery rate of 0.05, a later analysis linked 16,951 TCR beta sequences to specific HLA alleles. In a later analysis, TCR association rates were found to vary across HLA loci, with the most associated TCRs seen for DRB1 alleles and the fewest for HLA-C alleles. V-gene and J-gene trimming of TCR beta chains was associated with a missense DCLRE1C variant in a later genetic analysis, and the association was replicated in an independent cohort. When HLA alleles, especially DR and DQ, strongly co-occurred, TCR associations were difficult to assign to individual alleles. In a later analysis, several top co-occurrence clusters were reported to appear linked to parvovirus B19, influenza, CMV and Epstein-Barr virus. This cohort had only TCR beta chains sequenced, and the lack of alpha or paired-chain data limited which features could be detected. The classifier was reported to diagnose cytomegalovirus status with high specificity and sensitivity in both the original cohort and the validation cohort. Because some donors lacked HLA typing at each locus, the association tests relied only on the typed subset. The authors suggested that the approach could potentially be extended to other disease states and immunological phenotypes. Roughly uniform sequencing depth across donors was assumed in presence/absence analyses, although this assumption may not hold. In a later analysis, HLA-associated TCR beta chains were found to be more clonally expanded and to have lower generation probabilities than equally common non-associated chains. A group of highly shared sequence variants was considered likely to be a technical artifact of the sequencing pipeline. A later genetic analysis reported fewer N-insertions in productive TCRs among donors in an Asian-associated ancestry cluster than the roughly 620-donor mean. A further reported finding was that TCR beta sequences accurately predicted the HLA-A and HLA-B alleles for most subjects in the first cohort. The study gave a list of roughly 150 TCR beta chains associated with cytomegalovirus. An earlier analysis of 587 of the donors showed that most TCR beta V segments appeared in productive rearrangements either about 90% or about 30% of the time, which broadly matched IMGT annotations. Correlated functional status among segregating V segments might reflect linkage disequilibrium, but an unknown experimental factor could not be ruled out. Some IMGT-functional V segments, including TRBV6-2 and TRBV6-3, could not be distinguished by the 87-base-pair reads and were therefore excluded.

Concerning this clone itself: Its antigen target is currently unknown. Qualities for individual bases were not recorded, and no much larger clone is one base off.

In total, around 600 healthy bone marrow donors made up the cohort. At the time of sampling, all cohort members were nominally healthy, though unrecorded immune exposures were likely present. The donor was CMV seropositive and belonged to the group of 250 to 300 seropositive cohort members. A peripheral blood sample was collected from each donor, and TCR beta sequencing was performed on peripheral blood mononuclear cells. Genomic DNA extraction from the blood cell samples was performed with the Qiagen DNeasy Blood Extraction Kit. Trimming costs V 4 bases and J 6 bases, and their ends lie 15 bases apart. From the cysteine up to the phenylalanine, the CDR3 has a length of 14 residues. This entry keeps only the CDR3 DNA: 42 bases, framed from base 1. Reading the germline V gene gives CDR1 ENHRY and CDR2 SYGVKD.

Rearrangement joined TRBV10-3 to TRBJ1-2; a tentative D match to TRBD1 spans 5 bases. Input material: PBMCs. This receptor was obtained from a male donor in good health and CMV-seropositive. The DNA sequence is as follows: TGTGCCATCAGTGGACGGGGGTCACAAGATGGCTACACCTTC. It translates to CAISGRGSQDGYTF.